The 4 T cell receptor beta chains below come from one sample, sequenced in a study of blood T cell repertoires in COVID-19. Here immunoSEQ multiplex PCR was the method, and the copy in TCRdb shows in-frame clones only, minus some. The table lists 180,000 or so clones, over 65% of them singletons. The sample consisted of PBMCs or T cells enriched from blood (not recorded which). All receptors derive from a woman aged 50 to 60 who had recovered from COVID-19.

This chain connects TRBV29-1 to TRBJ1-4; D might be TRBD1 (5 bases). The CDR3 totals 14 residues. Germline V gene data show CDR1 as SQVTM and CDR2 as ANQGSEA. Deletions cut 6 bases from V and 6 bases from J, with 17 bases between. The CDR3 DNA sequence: TGCAGCGTCCTGTCGGGACTCTTAGATGAAAAACTGTTTTTT. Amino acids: CSVLSGLLDEKLFF.

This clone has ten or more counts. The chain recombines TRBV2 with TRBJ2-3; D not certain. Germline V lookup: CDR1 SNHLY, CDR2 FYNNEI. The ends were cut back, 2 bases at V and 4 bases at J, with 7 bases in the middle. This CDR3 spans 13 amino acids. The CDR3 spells CASSEPFSDTQYF. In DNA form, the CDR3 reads TGTGCCAGCAGTGAACCTTTCTCAGATACGCAGTATTTT.

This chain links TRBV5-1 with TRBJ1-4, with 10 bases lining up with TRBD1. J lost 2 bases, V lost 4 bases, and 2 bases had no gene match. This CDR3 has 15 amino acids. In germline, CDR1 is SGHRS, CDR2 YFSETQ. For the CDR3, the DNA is TGCGCCAGCAGCGGGGGACAGGGGACTAATGAAAAACTGTTTTTT. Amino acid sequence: CASSGGQGTNEKLFF. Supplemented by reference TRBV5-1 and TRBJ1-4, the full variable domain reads KAGVTQTPRYLIKTRGQQVTLSCSPISGHRSVSWYQQTPGQGLQFLFEYFSETQRNKGNFPGRFSGRQFSNSRSEMNVSTLELGDSALYLCASSGGQGTNEKLFFGSGTQLSVL.

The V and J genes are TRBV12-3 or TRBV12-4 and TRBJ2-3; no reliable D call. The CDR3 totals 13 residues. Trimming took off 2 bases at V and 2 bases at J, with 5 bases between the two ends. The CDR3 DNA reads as TGTGCCAGCAGTTTACCCAACACAGATACGCAGTATTTT. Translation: CASSLPNTDTQYF.